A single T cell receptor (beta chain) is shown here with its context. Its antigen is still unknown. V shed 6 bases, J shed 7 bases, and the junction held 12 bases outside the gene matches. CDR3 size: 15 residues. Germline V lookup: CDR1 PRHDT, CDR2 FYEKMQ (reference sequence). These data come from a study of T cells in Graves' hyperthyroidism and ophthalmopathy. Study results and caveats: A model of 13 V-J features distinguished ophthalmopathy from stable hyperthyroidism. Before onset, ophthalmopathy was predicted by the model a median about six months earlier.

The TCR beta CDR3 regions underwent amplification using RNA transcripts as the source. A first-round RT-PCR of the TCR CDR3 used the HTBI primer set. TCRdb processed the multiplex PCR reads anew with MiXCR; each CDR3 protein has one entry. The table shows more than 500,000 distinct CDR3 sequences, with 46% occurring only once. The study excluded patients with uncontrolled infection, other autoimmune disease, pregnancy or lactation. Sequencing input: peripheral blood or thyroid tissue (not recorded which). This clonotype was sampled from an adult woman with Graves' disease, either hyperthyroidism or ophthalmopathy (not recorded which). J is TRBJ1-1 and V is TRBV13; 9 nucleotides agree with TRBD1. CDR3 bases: TGTGCCAGCAGAGGACTCGGGACAGGGAAAGATGAAGCTTTCTTT. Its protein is CASRGLGTGKDEAFF.